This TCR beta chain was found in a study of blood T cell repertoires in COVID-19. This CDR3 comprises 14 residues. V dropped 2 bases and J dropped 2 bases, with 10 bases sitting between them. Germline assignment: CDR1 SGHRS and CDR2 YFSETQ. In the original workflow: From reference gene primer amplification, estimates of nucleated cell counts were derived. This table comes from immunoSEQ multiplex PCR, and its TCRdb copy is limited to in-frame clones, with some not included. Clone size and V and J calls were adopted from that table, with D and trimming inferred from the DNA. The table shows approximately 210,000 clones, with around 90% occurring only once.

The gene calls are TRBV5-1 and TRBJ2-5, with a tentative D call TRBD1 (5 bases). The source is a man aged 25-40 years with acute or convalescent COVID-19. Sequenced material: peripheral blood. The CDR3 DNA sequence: TGCGCCAGCAGCTTCCCAGGGAAACAAGAGACCCAGTACTTC. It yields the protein CASSFPGKQETQYF.